This TCR beta chain was recovered during a study of shared clonotypes between healthy human individuals. Across the whole study: A few men and a couple of women, aged 18 to 49, were donors.

Regarding the study as a whole: Limited genetic and exposure-history diversity came from having few donors.

Concerning this clone: Its antigen remains unidentified.

Investigators spread the genomic DNA of each subset evenly over several immunoSEQ plates. The protocol was immunoSEQ multiplex PCR, while the TCRdb copy is restricted to in-frame clones and leaves out a portion. The sample records about 2 million clones, 95% being singletons. CDR3 length: 13 residues. CDR1 is MNHEY, CDR2 SVGAGI, per germline. Germline trimming cut 8 bases from V and 5 bases from J; bases unmatched to any gene: 7. The origin of this receptor is a man between 18 and 35 years old in good health. The sample taken for sequencing was naive CD4+ T cells sorted from blood. Subset in this sample: CD45RA+ positively selected. The rearrangement links TRBV6-5 to TRBJ2-5; 8 bases are shared with TRBD2. CDR3 amino acids: CASSGTRGETQYF. CDR3 sequence (DNA): TGTGCCAGCTCCGGGACTAGAGGCGAGACCCAGTACTTC.